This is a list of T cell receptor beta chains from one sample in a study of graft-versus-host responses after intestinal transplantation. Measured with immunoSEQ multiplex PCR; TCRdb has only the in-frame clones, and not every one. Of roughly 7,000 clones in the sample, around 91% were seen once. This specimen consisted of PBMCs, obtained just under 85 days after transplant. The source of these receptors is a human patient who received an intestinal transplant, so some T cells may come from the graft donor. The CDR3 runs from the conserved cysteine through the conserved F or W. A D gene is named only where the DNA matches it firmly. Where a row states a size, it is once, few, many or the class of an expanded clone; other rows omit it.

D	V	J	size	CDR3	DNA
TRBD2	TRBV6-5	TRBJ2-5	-	CASSLAGTAGETQYF	TGTGCCAGCAGTCTAGCGGGGACTGCGGGGGAGACCCAGTACTTC
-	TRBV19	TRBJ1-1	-	CASSKSVNTEAFF	TGTGCCAGTAGTAAAAGTGTGAACACTGAAGCTTTCTTT
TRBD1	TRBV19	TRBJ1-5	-	CASSTNRGGQPQHF	TGTGCCAGTAGTACCAACAGGGGTGGTCAGCCCCAGCATTTT
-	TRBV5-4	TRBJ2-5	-	CASSFQKQETQYF	TGTGCCAGCAGCTTCCAGAAACAAGAGACCCAGTACTTC
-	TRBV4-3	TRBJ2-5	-	CASSQDWAGDGLETQYF	TGCGCCAGCAGCCAAGATTGGGCAGGGGACGGTTTAGAGACCCAGTACTTC
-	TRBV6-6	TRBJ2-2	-	CASSPRAGDTGELFF	TGTGCCAGCAGCCCCCGGGCAGGGGACACCGGGGAGCTGTTTTTT
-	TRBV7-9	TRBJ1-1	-	CASTRGGEDTEAFF	TGTGCCAGCACCCGGGGAGGCGAGGACACTGAAGCTTTCTTT
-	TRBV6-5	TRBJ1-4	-	CASSYSSGSRGKLFF	TGTGCCAGCAGTTACTCGTCAGGCAGTAGGGGAAAACTGTTTTTT
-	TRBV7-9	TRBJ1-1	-	CASSLEAPSGAFF	TGTGCCAGCAGCTTAGAAGCCCCCAGTGGGGCTTTCTTT
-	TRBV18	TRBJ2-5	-	CASSPGVPKWTQYF	TGTGCCAGCTCACCAGGAGTCCCAAAATGGACCCAGTACTTC
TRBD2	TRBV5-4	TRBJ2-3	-	CASSLGIAGGTDTQYF	TGTGCCAGCAGCTTGGGGATAGCGGGGGGGACAGATACGCAGTATTTT
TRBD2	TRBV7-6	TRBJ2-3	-	CASSLGASGGPITDTQYF	TGTGCCAGCAGCTTAGGGGCTAGCGGGGGGCCCATCACAGATACGCAGTATTTT
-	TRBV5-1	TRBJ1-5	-	CASSWGGGQPQHF	TGCGCCAGCAGCTGGGGGGGCGGTCAGCCCCAGCATTTT
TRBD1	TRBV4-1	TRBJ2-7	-	CASSQAFRGPNEQYF	TGCGCCAGCAGCCAAGCCTTCAGGGGGCCGAACGAGCAGTACTTC
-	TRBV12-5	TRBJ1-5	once	CASGLLAAGQPQHF	TGTGCTAGTGGTTTGCTGGCCGCGGGGCAGCCCCAGCATTTT
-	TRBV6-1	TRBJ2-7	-	CATRPTGLYEQYF	TGTGCCACCCGTCCGACAGGACTTTACGAGCAGTACTTC